These 3 T cell receptor beta chains were all obtained from the same sample, sequenced in a study of blood T cells in healthy people across ages. Primed by a sample-barcoded 5' primer and a J-beta primer mix, a second PCR proceeded for about 7 to 11 cycles. From the 5' RACE reads, TCRdb called clonotypes with MiXCR, one entry per CDR3 protein. In the table there are about 780,000 distinct CDR3 sequences, around half of which are singletons. Sequenced sample: blood. Receptors were obtained from a man aged 80 or over in good health.

CDR3 sequence (DNA): TGCGCCAGCAGCCAAGATTTCGGAGCGCGCCAGAGGTTGAACATTCAGTACTTC. The encoded protein is CASSQDFGARQRLNIQYF. This chain links TRBV4-3 with TRBJ2-4; D remains ambiguous. The CDR3 runs 18 residues. The ends were cut back, 0 bases at V and 7 bases at J, with 22 bases in the middle. CDR1 and CDR2 from the germline V gene are LGHNA and YSLEER.

The chain uses TRBV12-3 or TRBV12-4 and TRBJ1-2, with 11 bases matching TRBD1. V was pared by 4 bases and J by 8 bases, with 12 bases of the junction left unmatched. This CDR3 has 16 amino acids. The CDR3 coding sequence is TGTGCCAGCAGTTCCGGACAGGGGGCTGAGTTTCGCGGCTACACCTTC. It is translated as CASSSGQGAEFRGYTF.

V and J are TRBV28 and TRBJ2-7; D might be TRBD1 or TRBD2, each matching 5 bases. Per the germline V gene, CDR1 is MDHEN and CDR2 is SYDVKM. The ends were cut back, 8 bases at V and 0 bases at J, with 14 bases in the middle. This CDR3 region has 14 residues. Here the CDR3 DNA reads TGTGCCAGCGTGACATCAGGGACCTCCTACGAGCAGTACTTC. Its translation: CASVTSGTSYEQYF. Combining the CDR3 with reference TRBV28 and TRBJ2-7 gives the whole variable domain DVKVTQSSRYLVKRTGEKVFLECVQDMDHENMFWYRQDPGLGLRLIYFSYDVKMKEKGDIPEGYSVSREKKERFSLILESASTNQTSMYLCASVTSGTSYEQYFGPGTRLTVT.